These T cell receptor beta chains were read from a single sample in a study of blood T cell repertoires in COVID-19. TCRdb keeps only in-frame clones here, not all; method: immunoSEQ multiplex PCR. The sample lists about 150,000 clones; around 90% were seen once. The sequenced sample was PBMCs or T cells enriched from blood (not recorded which). These TCRs come from a woman between 40 and 55 years old who had been exposed to COVID-19. Both conserved end residues are part of each CDR3. Each record gives: V gene, J gene, D gene, clone size, CDR3 DNA, CDR3 protein. A D gene is named only where the DNA matches it firmly. For some rows the clone size is stated as once, few or many, or as a class when expanded; others skip it.

>TRBV9|TRBJ1-6|TRBD1|few
TGTGCCAGCAGCGTAAGAGACAGGGGGAATTCACCCCTCCACTTT
CASSVRDRGNSPLHF
>TRBV12-3/TRBV12-4|TRBJ2-5|-|-
TGTGCCAGCTCCGCTTTCCGGGAGACCCAGTACTTC
CASSAFRETQYF
>TRBV7-8|TRBJ2-5|-|-
TGTGCCAGCAGCCGTACCTTCCGGGACAACCAAGAGACCCAGTACTTC
CASSRTFRDNQETQYF
>TRBV25-1|TRBJ2-5|-|-
TGTGCCAGCAGCAGGGGGGCGGCTACCCAAGAGACCCAGTACTTC
CASSRGAATQETQYF
>TRBV13|TRBJ1-1|-|-
TGTGCCAGCAGCTTTATAGCAGAAGAAGCTTTCTTT
CASSFIAEEAFF
>TRBV6-5|TRBJ1-4|-|-
TGTGCCAGCAGTTTTTTTCAGGGGATTCGTGAAAAACTGTTTTTT
CASSFFQGIREKLFF
>TRBV4-1|TRBJ2-2|TRBD1|-
TGCGCCAGCAGCCTAGGACAGGGCACCGGGGAGCTGTTTTTT
CASSLGQGTGELFF
>TRBV4-2|TRBJ1-2|TRBD1|-
TGTGCCAGCAGCTCGACAGGGGCGCTTGGCTACACCTTC
CASSSTGALGYTF
>TRBV7-6|TRBJ1-1|-|-
TGTGCCAGCAGCTTAGCGCCGGGGGGAAACACTGAAGCTTTCTTT
CASSLAPGGNTEAFF
>TRBV3-1/TRBV3-2|TRBJ2-5|-|-
TGTGCCAGCAGCCAAGCTCTGGCATCCGGGGAGACCCAGTACTTC
CASSQALASGETQYF
>TRBV24-1|TRBJ2-7|-|-
TGTGCCACCAGTGATTTGGGACTAATTCTCCCCGCGTCCTACGAGCAGTACTTC
CATSDLGLILPASYEQYF
>TRBV5-1|TRBJ2-1|-|-
TGCGCCAGCAGCTTGGGGGGAGAAGACAATGAGCAGTTCTTC
CASSLGGEDNEQFF
>TRBV7-2|TRBJ1-1|-|-
TGTGCCAGCAGCTTACGGGGGGGACGGCAACCCTGGGGCACTGAAGCTTTCTTT
CASSLRGGRQPWGTEAFF
>TRBV19|TRBJ2-3|-|-
TGTGCCACCCTCCCGCGGGCCTTAATTAGCGGTTCCACAGATACGCAGTATTTT
CATLPRALISGSTDTQYF
>TRBV11-3|TRBJ1-6|TRBD1|-
TGTGCCAGCAGCCGGGACAGTTGGAATTCACCCCTCCACTTT
CASSRDSWNSPLHF
>TRBV2|TRBJ2-5|-|-
TGTGCCAGCAGCCCCGGTCGAGAGACCCAGTACTTC
CASSPGRETQYF
>TRBV19|TRBJ2-5|-|once
TGTGCCAGTAGTAGTATAGCGCCGGGCGGGGAGACCCAGTACTTC
CASSSIAPGGETQYF
>TRBV5-1|TRBJ1-1|TRBD1|-
TGCGCCAGCATCCCTGGACAGGGGGCTCACACTGAAGCTTTCTTT
CASIPGQGAHTEAFF
>TRBV7-2|TRBJ2-4|-|-
TGTGCCAGCAGCCCCCCGGAGTCCAAAAACATTCAGTACTTC
CASSPPESKNIQYF
>TRBV9|TRBJ1-6|-|-
TGTGCCAGCAGCCCTCGCGGGGGGCTCAATTCACCCCTCCACTTT
CASSPRGGLNSPLHF
>TRBV24-1|TRBJ2-2|TRBD2|once
TGTGCCACCAGTGATTCGGGGGGGCTAGGGAACACCGGGGAGCTGTTTTTT
CATSDSGGLGNTGELFF
>TRBV11-2|TRBJ2-5|TRBD2|-
TGTGCCAGCAGCGGTTGGACTAGCGGGGGCTTTGAGACCCAGTACTTC
CASSGWTSGGFETQYF
>TRBV24-1|TRBJ2-5|-|-
TGTGCCACCAGTGGCGGCGGGGCAGAGACCCAGTACTTC
CATSGGGAETQYF
>TRBV2|TRBJ2-2|TRBD1|-
TGTGCCACTAGACAGGGTAGTAGTGGGGAGCTGTTTTTT
CATRQGSSGELFF
>TRBV18|TRBJ1-2|-|-
TGTGCCAGCTCACCACCGTGGGCGCGCGCGTATGGCTACACCTTC
CASSPPWARAYGYTF
>TRBV18|TRBJ1-2|TRBD1|few
TGTGCCAGCTCACCCCAACTCGGGACAGGGGGATATGGCTACACCTTC
CASSPQLGTGGYGYTF
>TRBV5-1|TRBJ1-5|-|-
TGCGCCAGCAGCTTGGTTGCAGGCAATCAGCCCCAGCATTTT
CASSLVAGNQPQHF
>TRBV5-6|TRBJ1-6|-|-
TGTGCCAGCAGCTTGATCGACAGTACGACTTCACCCCTCCACTTT
CASSLIDSTTSPLHF
>TRBV18|TRBJ2-3|TRBD2|-
TGTGCCAGCTCACCCGGAGCGGGGGGGCCCTCTGGCACAGATACGCAGTATTTT
CASSPGAGGPSGTDTQYF
>TRBV7-9|TRBJ2-5|TRBD1|few
TGTGCCAGCAGCGGAGACAGGGGGCAAGAGACCCAGTACTTC
CASSGDRGQETQYF
>TRBV10-3|TRBJ1-5|TRBD1|-
TGTGCCATCAGTGATGGGGACAGGGTTGACCAGCCCCAGCATTTT
CAISDGDRVDQPQHF
>TRBV12-3/TRBV12-4|TRBJ1-3|-|few
TGTGCCAGCAGCATAGCAGGGATACACACCATATATTTT
CASSIAGIHTIYF
>TRBV7-2|TRBJ2-2|-|-
TGTGCCAGCAGCTACGGGAGAAACACCGGGGAGCTGTTTTTT
CASSYGRNTGELFF
>TRBV11-3|TRBJ2-2|-|-
TGTGCCAGCAGCTTAGCCCGGGCGGGTTCGAACACCGGGGAGCTGTTTTTT
CASSLARAGSNTGELFF
>TRBV19|TRBJ1-5|-|few
TGTGCCAGTAGTATCGCGGGGGGCAGGAGCAATCAGCCCCAGCATTTT
CASSIAGGRSNQPQHF
>TRBV7-9|TRBJ1-3|-|-
TGTGCCAGCAGCCCCAGGGTGCGGAACTCTGGAAACACCATATATTTT
CASSPRVRNSGNTIYF
>TRBV21-1|TRBJ1-3|-|-
TGTGCCAGCACAGTCTCCCTCATAAGCTCTGGAAACACCATATATTTT
CASTVSLISSGNTIYF
>TRBV27|TRBJ1-1|-|-
TGTGCCAGCAGTCCCATCGGGGGGCTGGACACTGAAGCTTTCTTT
CASSPIGGLDTEAFF
>TRBV2|TRBJ1-1|TRBD1|-
TGTGCCAGCAGTGGGGGACAGGGCCCCACTGAAGCTTTCTTT
CASSGGQGPTEAFF
>TRBV28|TRBJ1-4|-|-
TGTGCCAGCAGTTTAGGGGCAGCTAATGAAAAACTGTTTTTT
CASSLGAANEKLFF